This TCR beta chain was documented in a study of control samples from healthy donors and cancer patients. TCRdb keeps only in-frame clones here, not all; method: immunoSEQ multiplex PCR. Of 100,000 to 150,000 clones listed, more than 75% were seen once; the top ten hold about an eighth. Sample: blood. The sequence was collected from a young man in good health.

This CDR3 reads CASSHAEHLYEQYF. DNA of the CDR3: TGTGCCAGCTCACACGCGGAACACCTCTACGAGCAGTACTTC. The chain joins TRBV18 to TRBJ2-7; no definite D call. The CDR3 loop spans 14 amino acids. Looked up from germline, CDR1 is KGHSH and CDR2 is LQKENI. V lost 4 bases to trimming and J lost 3 bases, with 13 bases between them.